This T cell receptor beta chain derives from a study of T cell clonality in common variable immunodeficiency. V was trimmed by 1 base and J by 0 bases, leaving 7 bases between them. Germline assignment: CDR1 SGHVS and CDR2 FQNEAQ. The CDR3 covers 15 residues. Assay used: immunoSEQ multiplex PCR; TCRdb lists only in-frame clones, some missing. The sample includes 40,000 to 45,000 clones, none of them occurring once. There are many counts of this clone. Its antigen remains unknown. The CDR3 end lies 3 residues beyond the end of the read and is filled in from the germline J gene. Study-level findings and limits: Compared with controls, CVID subjects had fewer shared TCRbeta clones. Reportedly, TCR beta sequences from common variable immunodeficiency showed fewer deletions and N-nucleotide insertions. The cause of increased CVID clonality remains unclear without subpopulation sequencing.

This receptor was taken from a person aged 18 to 75 in good health. The sequenced sample was peripheral blood mononuclear cells. The V call is TRBV7-8, the J call TRBJ2-4; no reliable D call. The covered CDR3 bases are TGTGCCAGCAGCTTAGATGAACTAGCCAAAAACATT. Its translation: CASSLDELAKNI. In full, the CDR3 reads CASSLDELAKNIQYF.